This T cell receptor (beta chain) was captured by sequencing in a study of beta chain features in type 1 diabetes. The V segment lost 5 bases and the J segment 1 base; nucleotides outside the gene matches: 2. The V gene's germline CDR1 is MNHEY and CDR2 SMNVEV (reference sequence). The CDR3 sequence is 16 residues long. This clone was observed a single time. Expressed TCRB transcripts were sequenced because the isolated RNA had all been reverse transcribed beforehand. Using immunoSEQ multiplex PCR, the repertoire was profiled, and TCRdb retains in-frame clones only, with some absent. Here the sample spans roughly 140,000 clones, about 50% being singletons.

This clonotype originated in a man between 18 and 35 years old in good health. V is TRBV27 and J is TRBJ2-2; 12 bases match TRBD2. Material: Tregs from blood. CDR3 in DNA: TGTGCCAGCAGTCGACTAGCGGGGGTGAACACCGGGGAGCTGTTTTTT. Translation: CASSRLAGVNTGELFF.